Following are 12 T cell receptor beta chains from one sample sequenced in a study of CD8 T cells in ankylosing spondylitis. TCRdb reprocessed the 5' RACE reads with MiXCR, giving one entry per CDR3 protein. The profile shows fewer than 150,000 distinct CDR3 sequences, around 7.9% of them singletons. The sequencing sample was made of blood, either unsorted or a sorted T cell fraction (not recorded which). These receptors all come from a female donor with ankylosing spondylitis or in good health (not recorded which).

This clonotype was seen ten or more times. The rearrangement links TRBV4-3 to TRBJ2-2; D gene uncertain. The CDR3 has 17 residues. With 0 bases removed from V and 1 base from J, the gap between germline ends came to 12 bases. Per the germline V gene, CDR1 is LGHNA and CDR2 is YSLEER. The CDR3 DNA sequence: TGCGCCAGCAGCCAAGACTTCGGCGGTGGGAACACCGGGGAGCTGTTTTTT. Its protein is CASSQDFGGGNTGELFF.

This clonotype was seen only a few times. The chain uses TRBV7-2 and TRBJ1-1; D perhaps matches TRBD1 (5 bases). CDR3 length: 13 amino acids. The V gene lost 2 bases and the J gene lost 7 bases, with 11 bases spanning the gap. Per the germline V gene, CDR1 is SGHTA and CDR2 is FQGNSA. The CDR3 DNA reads TGTGCCAGCAGCTTATGGGACCAGATTGAAGCTTTCTTT. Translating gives CASSLWDQIEAFF.

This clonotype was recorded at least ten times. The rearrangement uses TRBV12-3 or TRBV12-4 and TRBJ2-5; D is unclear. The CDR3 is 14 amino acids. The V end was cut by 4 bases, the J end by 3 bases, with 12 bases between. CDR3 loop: CASSSPWAKETQYF. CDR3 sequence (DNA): TGTGCCAGCAGTTCACCTTGGGCGAAAGAGACCCAGTACTTC.

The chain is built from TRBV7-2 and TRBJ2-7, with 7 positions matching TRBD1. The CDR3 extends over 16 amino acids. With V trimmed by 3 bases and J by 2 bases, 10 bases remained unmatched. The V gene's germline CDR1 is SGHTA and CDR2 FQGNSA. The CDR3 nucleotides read TGTGCCAGCAGCTTGCTCGGACAGGCCTCTGCCTACGAGCAGTACTTC. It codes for CASSLLGQASAYEQYF.

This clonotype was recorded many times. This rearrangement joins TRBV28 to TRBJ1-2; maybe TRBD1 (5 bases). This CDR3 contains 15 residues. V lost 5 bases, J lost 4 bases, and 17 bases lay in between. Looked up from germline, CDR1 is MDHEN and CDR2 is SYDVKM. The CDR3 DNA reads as TGTGCCAGCAGTGATACCGGGACGGGAGCCTATGGCTACACCTTC. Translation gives CASSDTGTGAYGYTF.

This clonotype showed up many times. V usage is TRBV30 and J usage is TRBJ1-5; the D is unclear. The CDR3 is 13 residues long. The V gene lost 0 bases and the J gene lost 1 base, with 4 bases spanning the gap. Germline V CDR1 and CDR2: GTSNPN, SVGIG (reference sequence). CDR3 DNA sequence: TGTGCCTGGAGTGTATTGAGCAATCAGCCCCAGCATTTT. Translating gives CAWSVLSNQPQHF.

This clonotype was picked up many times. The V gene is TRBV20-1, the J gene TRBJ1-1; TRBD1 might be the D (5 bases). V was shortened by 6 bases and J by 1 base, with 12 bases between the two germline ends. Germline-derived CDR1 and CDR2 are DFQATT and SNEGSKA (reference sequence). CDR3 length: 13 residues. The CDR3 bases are TGCAGTGCCCGGGTGGGGCAGAACACTGAAGCTTTCTTT. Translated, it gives CSARVGQNTEAFF.

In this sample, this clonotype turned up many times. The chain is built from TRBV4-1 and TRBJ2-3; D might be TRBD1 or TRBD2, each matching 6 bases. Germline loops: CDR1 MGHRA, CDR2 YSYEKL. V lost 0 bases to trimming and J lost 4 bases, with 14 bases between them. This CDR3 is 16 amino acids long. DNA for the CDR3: TGCGCCAGCAGCCAAGAAACAGGGAGGCCGGCAGATACGCAGTATTTT. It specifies CASSQETGRPADTQYF.

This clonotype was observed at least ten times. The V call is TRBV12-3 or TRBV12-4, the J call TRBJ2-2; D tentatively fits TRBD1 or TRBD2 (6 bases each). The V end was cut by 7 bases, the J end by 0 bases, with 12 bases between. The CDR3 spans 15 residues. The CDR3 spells CASTRGAANTGELFF. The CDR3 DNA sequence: TGTGCCAGCACGAGGGGGGCGGCGAACACCGGGGAGCTGTTTTTT.

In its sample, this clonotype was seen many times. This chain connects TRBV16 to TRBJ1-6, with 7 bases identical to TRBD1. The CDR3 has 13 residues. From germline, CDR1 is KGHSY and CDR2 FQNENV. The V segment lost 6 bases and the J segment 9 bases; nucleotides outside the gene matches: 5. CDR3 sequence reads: CASRRQGGSPLHF. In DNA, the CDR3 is TGTGCCAGCAGAAGACAGGGCGGTTCACCCCTCCACTTT.

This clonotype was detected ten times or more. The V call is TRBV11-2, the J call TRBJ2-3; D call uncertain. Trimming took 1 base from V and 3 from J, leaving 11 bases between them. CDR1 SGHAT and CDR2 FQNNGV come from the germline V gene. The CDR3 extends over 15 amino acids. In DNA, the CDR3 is TGTGCCAGCAGCTTAGTCGGTATGGGGACAGATACGCAGTATTTT. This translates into CASSLVGMGTDTQYF.

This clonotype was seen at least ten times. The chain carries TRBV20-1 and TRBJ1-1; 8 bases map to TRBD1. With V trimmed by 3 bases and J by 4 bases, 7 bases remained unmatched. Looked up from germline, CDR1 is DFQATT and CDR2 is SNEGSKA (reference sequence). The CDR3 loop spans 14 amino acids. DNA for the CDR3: TGCAGTGCTAGGGACAGGGTTTGGGTCACTGAAGCTTTCTTT. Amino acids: CSARDRVWVTEAFF.